The next 18 T cell receptor beta chains were all read from a single sample in a study of beta chain features in type 1 diabetes. Sequenced material consisted of expressed TCRB transcripts (all of the isolated RNA was reverse transcribed). The repertoire was sequenced with immunoSEQ multiplex PCR; TCRdb's copy has only in-frame clones and lacks some. This sample has just over 450,000 clones; about 29% occur once, and the top ten carry 0.065%. Sequencing was performed on naive CD4+ T cells from blood. The receptors here all came from a man younger than 30 in good health.

This clone was seen more than once but under ten times. V gene TRBV5-4 combines with J gene TRBJ1-2; 7 bases align to TRBD1. CDR1 and CDR2 (germline): SGHNT, YYREEE (reference sequence). The CDR3 covers 13 residues. The V and J ends lost 1 base and 6 bases, in that order; junction bases with no gene match: 3. The DNA of the CDR3 is TGTGCCAGCAGCTTGAAGGGGGCAAATGGCTACACCTTC. The encoded protein is CASSLKGANGYTF.

The V call is TRBV30, the J call TRBJ2-1; 8 bases match TRBD2. The CDR3 contains 19 residues. V dropped 4 bases and J dropped 5; count of bases not matched to a gene: 22. Per germline, CDR1 GTSNPN and CDR2 SVGIG (reference sequence). The CDR3 nucleotides are TGTGCCTGGACCCCCTTGGGTGGACTAGCCTTCCCGACACACAATGAGCAGTTCTTC. This translates into CAWTPLGGLAFPTHNEQFF.

The chain couples TRBV7-2 to TRBJ2-7; D not resolved. Looked up from germline, CDR1 is SGHTA and CDR2 is FQGNSA. With 0 bases removed from V and 3 bases from J, the gap between germline ends came to 12 bases. This CDR3 comprises 15 residues. CDR3 in DNA: TGTGCCAGCAGCTTAGCGCAACGGGCAGTCTACGAGCAGTACTTC. Translating gives CASSLAQRAVYEQYF.

Comment on this clone: One junction end does not reproduce the germline sequence, and a read error may be involved. The chain uses TRBV10-3 and TRBJ1-1; D perhaps matches TRBD1 (5 bases). This CDR3 contains 12 residues. Germline CDR1 is ENHRY and CDR2 is SYGVKD. The CDR3 sequence: CATSSGSTEAFF. CDR3 bases: TGTGCCACCAGTTCAGGGTCCACTGAAGCTTTCTTT.

The chain employs TRBV5-4 and TRBJ2-7, with TRBD2 matching 8 bases. CDR1 and CDR2 (germline): SGHNT, YYREEE (reference sequence). This CDR3 is built from 16 residues. V was pared by 4 bases and J by 6 bases, with 15 bases of the junction left unmatched. Here the CDR3 DNA reads TGTGCCAGCAGCCCGACCTATCGGGAGGGCCGGAGCGAGCAGTACTTC. Its protein is CASSPTYREGRSEQYF. The full variable domain, in which reference TRBV5-4 and TRBJ2-7 provide the parts outside the CDR3, is ETGVTQSPTHLIKTRGQQVTLRCSSQSGHNTVSWYQQALGQGPQFIFQYYREEENGRGNFPPRFSGLQFPNYSSELNVNALELDDSALYLCASSPTYREGRSEQYFGPGTRLTVT.

The chain employs TRBV28 and TRBJ2-7, with D possibly being TRBD2 (6 bases). Germline lookup yields CDR1 MDHEN and CDR2 SYDVKM. This CDR3 comprises 14 residues. V lost 7 bases, J lost 3 bases, and 16 bases lay in between. The CDR3 loop is CASNTGGTLYEQYF. The CDR3 DNA sequence: TGTGCCAGCAATACCGGCGGGACTCTCTACGAGCAGTACTTC. Supplemented by reference TRBV28 and TRBJ2-7, the full variable domain reads DVKVTQSSRYLVKRTGEKVFLECVQDMDHENMFWYRQDPGLGLRLIYFSYDVKMKEKGDIPEGYSVSREKKERFSLILESASTNQTSMYLCASNTGGTLYEQYFGPGTRLTVT.

The chain uses TRBV29-1 and TRBJ2-3; D is perhaps TRBD2 (6 bases). The germline V gene has CDR1 SQVTM and CDR2 ANQGSEA. V gave up 4 bases and J gave up 2 bases, with 16 bases separating them. The CDR3 sequence is 15 residues long. CDR3 bases: TGCAGCGTTGTCCCTATTCTAGCGCCCACAGATACGCAGTATTTT. Translation: CSVVPILAPTDTQYF.

This clone was detected a few times. This chain links TRBV7-8 with TRBJ2-7, with TRBD1 as a possible D gene (6 bases). Trimming pared 3 bases from V and 6 bases from J, leaving 15 bases between. Per germline, CDR1 SGHVS and CDR2 FQNEAQ. The CDR3 contains 14 residues. Written as DNA, the CDR3 is TGTGCCAGCAGCTTGTTACAGGGAAGGGGCGAGCAGTACTTC. Encoded protein: CASSLLQGRGEQYF. The variable domain in full, with the rest retrieved from reference TRBV7-8 and TRBJ2-7, is GAGVSQSPRYKVAKRGQDVALRCDPISGHVSLFWYQQALGQGPEFLTYFQNEAQLDKSGLPSDRFFAERPEGSVSTLKIQRTQQEDSAVYLCASSLLQGRGEQYFGPGTRLTVT.

This clone was detected a few times. The chain links TRBV30 to TRBJ2-7; 10 bases line up with TRBD2. The CDR3 extends over 16 amino acids. Looked up from germline, CDR1 is GTSNPN and CDR2 is SVGIG (reference sequence). The junction had 10 bases not matched to a gene; V was cut back by 0 bases and J by 5 bases. The CDR3 protein is CAWSVQFSGRADEQYF. For the CDR3, the DNA is TGTGCCTGGAGTGTACAATTCAGCGGGAGGGCCGACGAGCAGTACTTC.

J is TRBJ1-1 and V is TRBV7-2, with TRBD1 matching over 7 bases. The CDR3 is made up of 14 amino acids. The germline V gene has CDR1 SGHTA and CDR2 FQGNSA. V trimming: 7 bases; J trimming: 2 bases; junction bases outside the gene matches: 7. The CDR3 DNA reads as TGTGCCAGCACTAGGGACAGCCTCAACACTGAAGCTTTCTTT. It encodes CASTRDSLNTEAFF.

A few counts support this clone. The rearrangement joins TRBV25-1 to TRBJ2-5, with 7 bases matching TRBD1. Germline assignment: CDR1 MGHDK and CDR2 SYGVNS. Germline trimming cut 5 bases from V and 2 bases from J; bases unmatched to any gene: 8. CDR3 length: 15 amino acids. CDR3 amino acids: CASSPTTGTQETQYF. The CDR3 DNA reads as TGTGCCAGCAGTCCTACGACAGGGACACAAGAGACCCAGTACTTC.

This clone has only a few counts. The CDR3 sequence: CASSLVTGGLYEQYF. The CDR3 DNA reads as TGTGCCAGCAGCTTAGTTACCGGTGGGCTCTACGAGCAGTACTTC. V is TRBV7-9 and J is TRBJ2-7, with D uncertain. Germline V CDR1 and CDR2: SEHNR, FQNEAQ (reference sequence). This CDR3 is 15 amino acids long. The V gene lost 1 base and the J gene lost 3 bases, with 13 bases spanning the gap.

This chain connects TRBV18 to TRBJ2-3; 10 nucleotides match TRBD2. The CDR3 contains 17 residues. Germline V CDR1 and CDR2: KGHSH, LQKENI. The J segment lost 5 bases and the V segment lost 3 bases, leaving 11 bases of the junction unmatched. The CDR3 DNA reads as TGTGCCAGCTCACCGGCTAGCGGGAGCGGGAGCGGAGATACGCAGTATTTT. Translation gives CASSPASGSGSGDTQYF.

The V call is TRBV6-5, the J call TRBJ2-7; 8 nucleotides match TRBD1. V lost 6 bases to trimming and J lost 6 bases; unmatched junction nucleotides: 10. There are 14 residues in the CDR3. Germline loops: CDR1 MNHEY, CDR2 SVGAGI. DNA for the CDR3: TGTGCCAGCAGACTCGGGACAGGTCTTTTCGAGCAGTACTTC. Translating it yields CASRLGTGLFEQYF.

This clone was seen only a few times. The chain links TRBV13 to TRBJ2-5; weak D call: TRBD2 (6 bases). The V end lost 6 bases, the J end lost 5 bases, and 13 bases lay between the germline ends. CDR1 and CDR2 from the germline V gene are PRHDT and FYEKMQ (reference sequence). The CDR3 consists of 13 residues. CDR3 region: CASRRDDRETQYF. The CDR3 nucleotides are TGTGCCAGCAGGCGGGATGATCGGGAGACCCAGTACTTC.

This clone was seen a few times. This chain connects TRBV29-1 to TRBJ2-5; possible D gene TRBD1, 6 bases. V was trimmed by 3 bases and J by 4 bases, leaving 12 bases between them. This CDR3 comprises 13 residues. Germline V gives CDR1 SQVTM, CDR2 ANQGSEA. CDR3 nucleotide sequence: TGCAGCGTTGAGGCAGGGGCGGGAGAGACCCAGTACTTC. Protein product: CSVEAGAGETQYF.

This sequence joins TRBV4-3 and TRBJ2-6; 9 bases match TRBD1. Germline loops: CDR1 LGHNA, CDR2 YSLEER. The length of the CDR3 is 16 residues. Trimming removed 4 bases from V and 1 base from J; junction bases left unmatched: 2. The CDR3 nucleotides are TGCGCCAGCAGCCTACAGGGGGCGTCTGGGGCCAACGTCCTGACTTTC. Its translation is CASSLQGASGANVLTF.

The V and J genes are TRBV7-2 and TRBJ1-2; 8 bases agree with TRBD1. CDR3 length equals 13 residues. Germline assignment: CDR1 SGHTA and CDR2 FQGNSA. Germline trimming cut 5 bases from V and 10 bases from J; bases unmatched to any gene: 9. The CDR3 sequence is CASSLRQGLDYTF. The CDR3 nucleotides read TGTGCCAGCAGCCTTAGACAGGGGCTAGACTACACCTTC. Using reference TRBV7-2 and TRBJ1-2 for the parts outside the CDR3, the full variable domain is GAGVSQSPSNKVTEKGKDVELRCDPISGHTALYWYRQSLGQGLEFLIYFQGNSAPDKSGLPSDRFSAERTGGSVSTLTIQRTQQEDSAVYLCASSLRQGLDYTFGSGTRLTVV.